Here is one T cell receptor (beta chain) with its context. Antigen unknown. CDR3 length: 15 residues. CDR1 is MDHEN, CDR2 SYDVKM, per germline. J lost 4 bases, V lost 6 bases, and 11 bases had no gene match. This entry belongs to a study of T cell repertoires in cytomegalovirus infection. Study context: HLA-B-restricted CMV epitopes that are well studied, plus recently identified HLA-C-restricted ones, were used by the study.

TCRdb called the reads again in MiXCR, with one record for every CDR3 protein. In the table there are around 900,000 distinct CDR3 sequences, 25% to 40% of which are singletons. Sequencing used cultured CD8+ T cells from PBMCs, obtained from culture after CMV antigen stimulation. This chain uses TRBV28 with TRBJ2-5; 7 positions agree with TRBD2. The clonotype was recovered from a human donor in good health (CMV status not recorded). Some clones in this sample may be carry-over from other donors' samples. DNA of the CDR3: TGTGCCAGCAGCCTACTTTGGGGGGGACCAGAGACCCAGTACTTC. Protein sequence: CASSLLWGGPETQYF.